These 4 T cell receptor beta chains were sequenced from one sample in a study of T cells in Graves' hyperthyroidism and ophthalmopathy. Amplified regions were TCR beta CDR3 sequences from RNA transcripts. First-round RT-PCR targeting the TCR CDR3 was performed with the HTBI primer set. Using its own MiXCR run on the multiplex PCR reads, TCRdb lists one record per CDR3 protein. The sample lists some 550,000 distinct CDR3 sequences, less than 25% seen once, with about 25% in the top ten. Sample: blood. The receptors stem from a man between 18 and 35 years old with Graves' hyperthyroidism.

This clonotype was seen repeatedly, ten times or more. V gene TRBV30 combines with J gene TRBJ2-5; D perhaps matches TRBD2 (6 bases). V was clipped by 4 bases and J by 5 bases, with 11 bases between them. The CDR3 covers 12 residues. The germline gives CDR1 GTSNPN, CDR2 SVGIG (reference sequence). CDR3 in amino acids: CAWNHGGETQYF. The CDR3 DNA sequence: TGTGCCTGGAATCACGGGGGTGAGACCCAGTACTTC.

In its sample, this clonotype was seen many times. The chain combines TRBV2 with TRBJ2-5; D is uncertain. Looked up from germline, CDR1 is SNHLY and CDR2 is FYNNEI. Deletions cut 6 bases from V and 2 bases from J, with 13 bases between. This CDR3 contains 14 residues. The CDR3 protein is CASRSLSQQETQYF. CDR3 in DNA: TGTGCCAGCAGGAGTCTATCCCAGCAAGAGACCCAGTACTTC.

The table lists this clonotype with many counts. The CDR3 region is CASRRAQTAYEQYF. The DNA for the CDR3 is TGTGCCAGCAGGCGGGCCCAAACGGCCTACGAGCAGTACTTC. This chain uses TRBV6-5 with TRBJ2-7; TRBD2 might be the D (5 bases). The CDR3 spans 14 residues. Trimming took off 6 bases at V and 2 bases at J, with 14 bases between the two ends. Per germline, CDR1 MNHEY and CDR2 SVGAGI.

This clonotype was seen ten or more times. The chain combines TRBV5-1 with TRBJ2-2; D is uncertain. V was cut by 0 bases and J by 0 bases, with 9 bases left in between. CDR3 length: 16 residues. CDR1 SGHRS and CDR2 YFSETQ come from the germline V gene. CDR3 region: CASSLGHLTNTGELFF. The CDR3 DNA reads TGCGCCAGCAGCTTGGGTCACCTTACGAACACCGGGGAGCTGTTTTTT.